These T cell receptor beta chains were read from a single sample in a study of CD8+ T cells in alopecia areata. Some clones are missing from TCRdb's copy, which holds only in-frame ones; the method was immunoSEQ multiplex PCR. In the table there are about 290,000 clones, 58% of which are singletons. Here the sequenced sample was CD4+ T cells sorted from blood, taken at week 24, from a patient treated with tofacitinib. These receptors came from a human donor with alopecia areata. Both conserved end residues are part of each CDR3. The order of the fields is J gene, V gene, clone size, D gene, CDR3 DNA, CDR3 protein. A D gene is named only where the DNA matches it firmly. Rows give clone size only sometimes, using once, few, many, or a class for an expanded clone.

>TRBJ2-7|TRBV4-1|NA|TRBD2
TGCGCCAGCAGCCCCCGACCTTTTGTGGGAGGGGTGGTCGAGCAGTACTTC
CASSPRPFVGGVVEQYF
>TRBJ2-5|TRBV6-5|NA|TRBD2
TGTGCCAGCAAACGTAGCGGGGAGACCCAGTACTTC
CASKRSGETQYF
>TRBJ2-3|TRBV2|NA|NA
TGTGCCAGCAACCGCGGGACCATGGGAGATACGCAGTATTTT
CASNRGTMGDTQYF
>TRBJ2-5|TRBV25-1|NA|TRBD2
TGTGCCAGCAGTGGGGCGGGGGGGCCATCGCAGACCCAGTACTTC
CASSGAGGPSQTQYF
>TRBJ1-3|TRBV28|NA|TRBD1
TGTGCCAGCAGTTCGGACAGGGGGCTTGGAAACACCATATATTTT
CASSSDRGLGNTIYF
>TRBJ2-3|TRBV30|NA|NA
TGTGCCTGGAGAAGCGACAGTTACACAGATACGCAGTATTTT
CAWRSDSYTDTQYF
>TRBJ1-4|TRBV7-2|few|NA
TGTGCCAGCAGCTCAGGGGCAAATGAAAAACTGTTTTTT
CASSSGANEKLFF
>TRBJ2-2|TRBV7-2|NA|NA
TGTGCCAGCAGCCTCCGGTTGAACACCGGGGAGCTGTTTTTT
CASSLRLNTGELFF
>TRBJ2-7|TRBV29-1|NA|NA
TGCAGCGTTGAAGTTTCTGGGGGAGTAGGATACGAGCAGTACTTC
CSVEVSGGVGYEQYF
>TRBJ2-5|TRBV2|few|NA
TGTGCCAGCAGTGTACGGCGAGAGACCCAGTACTTC
CASSVRRETQYF
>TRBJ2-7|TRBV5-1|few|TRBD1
TGCGCCAGCAGCTTGGATGGACAGGGGGCACACGAGCAGTACTTC
CASSLDGQGAHEQYF
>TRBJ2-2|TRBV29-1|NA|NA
TGCAGCGTTGACAGGGGAACGAACACCGGGGAGCTGTTTTTT
CSVDRGTNTGELFF
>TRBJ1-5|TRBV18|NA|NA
TGTGCCAGCTCACCAGACGGAGAACAGCCCCAGCATTTT
CASSPDGEQPQHF
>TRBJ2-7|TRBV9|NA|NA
TGTGCCAGCAGCGTAGGGTCTTACTCCTACGAGCAGTACTTC
CASSVGSYSYEQYF
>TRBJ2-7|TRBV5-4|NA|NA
TGTGCCAGCAGCCTGAACAGGAACGAGCAGTACTTC
CASSLNRNEQYF
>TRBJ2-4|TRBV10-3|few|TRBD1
TGTGCCATCTCGACGGGGGCAGGGGGCTGGTACTTC
CAISTGAGGWYF
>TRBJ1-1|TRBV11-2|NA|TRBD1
TGTGCCAGCAGCCAGGGGGGCACGTCTGAAGCTTTCTTT
CASSQGGTSEAFF
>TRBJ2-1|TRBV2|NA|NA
TGTGCCAGCAACAGAGAAGGGCGCGGCTACCAGTTCTTC
CASNREGRGYQFF
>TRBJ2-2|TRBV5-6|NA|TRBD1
TGTGCCAGCAGCGCGGGACAGGTCACCGGGGAGCTGTTTTTT
CASSAGQVTGELFF
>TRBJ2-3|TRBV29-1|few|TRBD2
TGCAGCGTTGAAAGGACTAGCGGGGGAGCAGATACGCAGTATTTT
CSVERTSGGADTQYF
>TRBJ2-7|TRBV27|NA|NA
TGTGCCAGCAGCTTCCGGGACGTCTCCTACGAGCAGTACTTC
CASSFRDVSYEQYF
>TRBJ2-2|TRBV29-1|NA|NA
TGCAGCGTATCCCCGACAGGAGTGAACACCGGGGAGCTGTTTTTT
CSVSPTGVNTGELFF
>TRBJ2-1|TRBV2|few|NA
TGTGCCAGCAGTGAAAACCGACAGTGGAGCAATGAGCAGTTCTTC
CASSENRQWSNEQFF
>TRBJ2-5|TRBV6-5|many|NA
TGTGCCAGCAGTTACGGGGCTAGTGTTAATCAAGAGACCCAGTACTTC
CASSYGASVNQETQYF
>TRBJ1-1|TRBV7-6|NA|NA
TGTGCCAGCAGCTTAGTCCCTACTGAAGCTTTCTTT
CASSLVPTEAFF
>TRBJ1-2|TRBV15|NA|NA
TGTGCCACCAGCAGAGATCGGGGAGGTGGCGTCTATGGCTACACCTTC
CATSRDRGGGVYGYTF
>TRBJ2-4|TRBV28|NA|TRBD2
TGTGCCAGCAGTTGGGGACTAGCGGGGGGGAGTGGTAGAAACATTCAGTACTTC
CASSWGLAGGSGRNIQYF
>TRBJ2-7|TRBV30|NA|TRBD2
TGTGCCTGGGACGGGCTAGCGGGGGGAAACTACGAGCAGTACTTC
CAWDGLAGGNYEQYF
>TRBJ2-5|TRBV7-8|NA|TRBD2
TGTGCCAGCAGCAGTTCTAGCGGGGGGGCCGCGGCGGCCCAGTACTTC
CASSSSSGGAAAAQYF
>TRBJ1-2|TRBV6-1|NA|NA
TGTGCCAGCTGCCGGAACAGGGAAATCTATGGCTACACCTTC
CASCRNREIYGYTF
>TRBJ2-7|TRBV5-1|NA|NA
TGCGCCAGCAGCTTCGGCGGTACGGGGGACGAGCAGTACTTC
CASSFGGTGDEQYF
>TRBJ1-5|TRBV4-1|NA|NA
TGCGCCAGCAGCCAAGAGATGCCAAAGGGCAATCAGCCCCAGCATTTT
CASSQEMPKGNQPQHF
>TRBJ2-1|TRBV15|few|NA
TGTGCCACCAGCAGAGATTACGACGACGAGCAGTTCTTC
CATSRDYDDEQFF
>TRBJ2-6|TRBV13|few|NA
TGTGCCAGCATTAGAGCGGCTGGGGCCAACGTCCTGACTTTC
CASIRAAGANVLTF
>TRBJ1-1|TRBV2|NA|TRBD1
TGTGCCAGCAGTACAGGGGAACTGACTGAAGCTTTCTTT
CASSTGELTEAFF